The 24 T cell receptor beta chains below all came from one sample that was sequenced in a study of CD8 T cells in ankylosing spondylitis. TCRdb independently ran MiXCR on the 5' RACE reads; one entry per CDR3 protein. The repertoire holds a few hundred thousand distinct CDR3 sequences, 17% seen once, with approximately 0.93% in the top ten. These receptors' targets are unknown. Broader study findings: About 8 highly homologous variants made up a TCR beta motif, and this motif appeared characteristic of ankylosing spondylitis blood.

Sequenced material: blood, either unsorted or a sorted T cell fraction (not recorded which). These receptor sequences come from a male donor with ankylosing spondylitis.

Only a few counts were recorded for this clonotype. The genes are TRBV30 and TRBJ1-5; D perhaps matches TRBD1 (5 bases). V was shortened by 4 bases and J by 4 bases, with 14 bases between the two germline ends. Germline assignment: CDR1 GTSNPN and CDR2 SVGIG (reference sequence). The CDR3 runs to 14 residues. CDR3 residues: CAWKRGQGNQPQHF. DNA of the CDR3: TGTGCCTGGAAAAGGGGCCAGGGAAATCAGCCCCAGCATTTT.

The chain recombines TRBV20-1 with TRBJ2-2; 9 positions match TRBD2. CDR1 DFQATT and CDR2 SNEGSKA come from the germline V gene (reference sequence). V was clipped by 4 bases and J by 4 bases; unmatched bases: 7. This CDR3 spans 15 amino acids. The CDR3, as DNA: TGCAGTGCTACCCTCGGCGGGAGGGCCACCGGGGAGCTGTTTTTT. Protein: CSATLGGRATGELFF.

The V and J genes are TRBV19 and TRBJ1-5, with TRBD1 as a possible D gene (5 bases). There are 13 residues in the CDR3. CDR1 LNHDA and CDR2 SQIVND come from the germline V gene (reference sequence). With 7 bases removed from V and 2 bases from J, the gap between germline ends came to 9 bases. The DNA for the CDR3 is TGTGCCAGTAACGGGGCGGGCAATCAGCCCCAGCATTTT. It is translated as CASNGAGNQPQHF. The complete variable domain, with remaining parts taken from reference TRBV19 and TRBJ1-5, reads DGGITQSPKYLFRKEGQNVTLSCEQNLNHDAMYWYRQDPGQGLRLIYYSQIVNDFQKGDIAEGYSVSREKKESFPLTVTSAQKNPTAFYLCASNGAGNQPQHFGDGTRLSIL.

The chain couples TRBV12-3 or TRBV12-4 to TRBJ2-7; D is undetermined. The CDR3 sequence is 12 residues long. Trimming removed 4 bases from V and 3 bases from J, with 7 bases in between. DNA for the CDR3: TGTGCCAGCAGTTCGGCAGGCTACGAGCAGTACTTC. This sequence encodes CASSSAGYEQYF.

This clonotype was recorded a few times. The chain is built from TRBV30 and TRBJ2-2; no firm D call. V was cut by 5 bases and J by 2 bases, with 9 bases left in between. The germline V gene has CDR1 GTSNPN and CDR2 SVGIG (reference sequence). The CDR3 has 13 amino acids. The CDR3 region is CAWRWANTGELFF. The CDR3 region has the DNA TGTGCCTGGCGATGGGCTAACACCGGGGAGCTGTTTTTT.

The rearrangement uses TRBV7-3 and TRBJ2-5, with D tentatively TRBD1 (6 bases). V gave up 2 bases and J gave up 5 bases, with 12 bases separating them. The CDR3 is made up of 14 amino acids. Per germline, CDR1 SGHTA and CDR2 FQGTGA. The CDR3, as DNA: TGTGCCAGCAGCTTAGGGCAGGGGATGGAGACCCAGTACTTC. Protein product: CASSLGQGMETQYF.

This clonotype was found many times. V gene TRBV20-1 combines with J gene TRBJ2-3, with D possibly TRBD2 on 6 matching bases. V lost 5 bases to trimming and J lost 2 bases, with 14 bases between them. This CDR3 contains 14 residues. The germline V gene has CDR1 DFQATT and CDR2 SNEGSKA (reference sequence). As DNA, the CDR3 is TGCAGTGCTTCCCTCGGGGGAACCACAGATACGCAGTATTTT. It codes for CSASLGGTTDTQYF.

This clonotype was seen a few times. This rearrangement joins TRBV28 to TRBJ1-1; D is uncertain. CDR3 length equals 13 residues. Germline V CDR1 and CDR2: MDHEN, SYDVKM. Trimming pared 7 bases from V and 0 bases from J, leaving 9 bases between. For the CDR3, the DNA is TGTGCCAGCACCGTAGGCATGAACACTGAAGCTTTCTTT. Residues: CASTVGMNTEAFF.

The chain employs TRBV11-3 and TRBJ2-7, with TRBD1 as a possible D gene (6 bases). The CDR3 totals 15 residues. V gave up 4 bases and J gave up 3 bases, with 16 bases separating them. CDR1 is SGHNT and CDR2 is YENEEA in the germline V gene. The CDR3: CASSSRTAVNYEQYF. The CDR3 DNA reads TGTGCCAGCAGCTCCCGGACAGCAGTAAACTACGAGCAGTACTTC.

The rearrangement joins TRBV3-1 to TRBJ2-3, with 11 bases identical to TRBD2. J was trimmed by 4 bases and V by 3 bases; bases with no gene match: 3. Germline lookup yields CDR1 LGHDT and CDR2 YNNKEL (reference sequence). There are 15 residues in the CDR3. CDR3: CASSQRLAGSDTQYF. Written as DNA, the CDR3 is TGTGCCAGCAGCCAGCGACTAGCGGGATCAGATACGCAGTATTTT.

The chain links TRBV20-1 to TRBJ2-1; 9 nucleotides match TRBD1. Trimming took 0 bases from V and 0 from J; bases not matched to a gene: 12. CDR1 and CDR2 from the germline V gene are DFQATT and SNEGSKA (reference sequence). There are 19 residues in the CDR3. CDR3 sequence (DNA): TGCAGTGCTAGAGATCTTGTCTTCCGGGACAGGGCCTCCTACAATGAGCAGTTCTTC. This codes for CSARDLVFRDRASYNEQFF.

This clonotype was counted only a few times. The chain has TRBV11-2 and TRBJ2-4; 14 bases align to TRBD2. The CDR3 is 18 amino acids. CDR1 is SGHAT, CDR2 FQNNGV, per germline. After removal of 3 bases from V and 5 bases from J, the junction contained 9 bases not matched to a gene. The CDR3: CASSLTGTSGSGQNIQYF. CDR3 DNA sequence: TGTGCCAGCAGCTTGACCGGGACTAGCGGGAGTGGGCAAAACATTCAGTACTTC.

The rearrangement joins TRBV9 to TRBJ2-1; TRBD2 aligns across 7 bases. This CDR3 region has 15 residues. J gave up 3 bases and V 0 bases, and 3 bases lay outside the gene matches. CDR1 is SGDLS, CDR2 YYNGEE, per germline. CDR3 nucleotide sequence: TGTGCCAGCAGCGTAGTAGGGGACTACTACAATGAGCAGTTCTTC. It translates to CASSVVGDYYNEQFF. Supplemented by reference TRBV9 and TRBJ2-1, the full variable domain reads DSGVTQTPKHLITATGQRVTLRCSPRSGDLSVYWYQQSLDQGLQFLIQYYNGEERAKGNILERFSAQQFPDLHSELNLSSLELGDSALYFCASSVVGDYYNEQFFGPGTRLTVL.

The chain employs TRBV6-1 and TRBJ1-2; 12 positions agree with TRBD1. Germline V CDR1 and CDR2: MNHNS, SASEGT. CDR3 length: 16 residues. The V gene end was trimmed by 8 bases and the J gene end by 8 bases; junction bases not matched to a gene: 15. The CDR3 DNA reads TGTGCCAGCCTTACCGGGACAGGGGGCGCCTGGGGCGGCTACACCTTC. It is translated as CASLTGTGGAWGGYTF.

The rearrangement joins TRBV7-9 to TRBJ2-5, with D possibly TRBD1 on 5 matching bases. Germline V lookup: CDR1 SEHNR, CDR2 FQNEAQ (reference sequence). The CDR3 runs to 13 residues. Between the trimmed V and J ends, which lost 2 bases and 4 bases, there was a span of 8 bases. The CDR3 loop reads CASSLLGVETQYF. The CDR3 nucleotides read TGTGCCAGCAGCTTACTAGGGGTAGAGACCCAGTACTTC.

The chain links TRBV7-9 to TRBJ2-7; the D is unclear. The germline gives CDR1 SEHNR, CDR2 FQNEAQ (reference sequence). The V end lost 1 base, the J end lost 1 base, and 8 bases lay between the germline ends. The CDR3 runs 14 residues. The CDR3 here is CASSLERLSYEQYF. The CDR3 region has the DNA TGTGCCAGCAGCTTAGAGCGACTTTCCTACGAGCAGTACTTC.

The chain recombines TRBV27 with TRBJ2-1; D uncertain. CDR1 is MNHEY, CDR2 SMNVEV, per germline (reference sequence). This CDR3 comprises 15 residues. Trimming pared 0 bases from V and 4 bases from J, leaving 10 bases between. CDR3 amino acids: CASSLSDGRYNEQFF. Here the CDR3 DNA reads TGTGCCAGCAGTTTATCGGACGGCCGGTACAATGAGCAGTTCTTC.

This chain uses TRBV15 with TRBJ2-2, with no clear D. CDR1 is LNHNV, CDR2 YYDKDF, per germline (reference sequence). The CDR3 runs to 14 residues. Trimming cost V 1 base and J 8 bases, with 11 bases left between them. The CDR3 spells CATSRVWVAGELFF. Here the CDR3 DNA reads TGTGCCACCAGCAGAGTATGGGTTGCGGGGGAGCTGTTTTTT.

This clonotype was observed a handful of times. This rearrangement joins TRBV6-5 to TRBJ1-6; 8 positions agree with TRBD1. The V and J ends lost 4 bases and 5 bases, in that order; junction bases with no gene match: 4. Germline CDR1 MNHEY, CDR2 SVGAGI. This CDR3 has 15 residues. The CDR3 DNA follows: TGTGCCAGCAGTTCCGACAGGGGAAATAATTCACCCCTCCACTTT. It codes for CASSSDRGNNSPLHF.

The CDR3 sequence: CASSENSNYGYTF. The DNA of the CDR3 is TGTGCCAGCAGTGAGAACAGTAACTATGGCTACACCTTC. The rearrangement links TRBV2 to TRBJ1-2; D uncertain. The V end was cut by 3 bases, the J end by 1 base, with 6 bases between. The CDR3 length is 13 residues. CDR1 and CDR2 (germline): SNHLY, FYNNEI.

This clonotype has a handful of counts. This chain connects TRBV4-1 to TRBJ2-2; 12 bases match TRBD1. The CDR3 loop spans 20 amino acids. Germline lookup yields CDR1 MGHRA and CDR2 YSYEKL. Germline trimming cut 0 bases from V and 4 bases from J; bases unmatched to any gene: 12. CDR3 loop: CASSQDQGTGGEVVTGELFF. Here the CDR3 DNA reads TGCGCCAGCAGCCAAGATCAGGGGACAGGGGGCGAGGTTGTCACCGGGGAGCTGTTTTTT.

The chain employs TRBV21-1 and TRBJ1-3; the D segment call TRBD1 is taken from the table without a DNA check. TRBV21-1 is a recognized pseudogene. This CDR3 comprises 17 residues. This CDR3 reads CASSKKEGTNSGNTIYF. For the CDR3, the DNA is TGTGCCAGCAGCAAAAAAGAAGGGACGAACTCTGGAAACACCATATATTTT.

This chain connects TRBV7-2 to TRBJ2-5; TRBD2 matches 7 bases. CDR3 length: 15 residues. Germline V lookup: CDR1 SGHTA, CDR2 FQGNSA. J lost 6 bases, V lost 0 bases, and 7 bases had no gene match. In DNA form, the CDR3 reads TGTGCCAGCAGCTTAGCCCCAACTAGCGAAAAGACCCAGTACTTC. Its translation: CASSLAPTSEKTQYF.

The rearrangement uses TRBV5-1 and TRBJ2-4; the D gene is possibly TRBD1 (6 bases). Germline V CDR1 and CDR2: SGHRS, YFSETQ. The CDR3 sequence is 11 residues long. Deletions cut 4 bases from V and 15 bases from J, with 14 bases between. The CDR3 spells CASSQSGQRYF. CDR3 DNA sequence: TGCGCCAGCAGCCAATCGGGACAAAGGTACTTC.